The sequence of this TCR beta chain was determined in a study of PD-L1 blockade in urothelial cancer. Here immunoSEQ multiplex PCR was the method, and the copy in TCRdb shows in-frame clones only, minus some. The sample holds 40,000 to 55,000 clones, roughly 90% seen once. Germline V gene data show CDR1 as LGHNA and CDR2 as YNFKEQ. This CDR3 has 16 amino acids. V lost 4 bases to trimming and J lost 5 bases, with 17 bases between them. Time point defined: pretreatment peripheral blood. The chain recombines TRBV4-2 with TRBJ2-2, with TRBD1 as a possible D gene (6 bases). The source is a donor at least 40 years old with urothelial cancer. The sample here was PBMCs, taken around atezolizumab (anti-PD-L1) treatment. The CDR3 loop is CASSPGLGRGTGELFF. DNA of the CDR3: TGTGCCAGCAGCCCCGGGCTGGGTAGGGGGACCGGGGAGCTGTTTTTT.